This paragraph covers one T cell receptor (beta chain) sequence. The CDR3 spans 15 residues. In germline, CDR1 is GTSNPN, CDR2 SVGIG (reference sequence). Trimming took off 0 bases at V and 0 bases at J, with 12 bases between the two ends. This specimen comes from a study of blood T cell repertoires in COVID-19. The wider study: T cells, B-cell-depleted T cells, or PBMCs supplied cDNA or gDNA.

Libraries were prepared by immunoSEQ multiplex PCR; TCRdb keeps only in-frame clonotypes and omits some of them. Of 200,000 to 250,000 clones listed, more than 75% are singletons. The receptor was isolated from a woman older than 75 with COVID-19, enrolled during active disease. The chain is built from TRBV30 and TRBJ2-7, with D perhaps TRBD2 (5 bases). The sequencing sample was made of peripheral blood. The CDR3 DNA follows: TGTGCCTGGAGTGTACCTAGCTCCTTCTCCTACGAGCAGTACTTC. Its protein is CAWSVPSSFSYEQYF.